This passage covers 8 T cell receptor beta chains from one sample sequenced in a study of blood T cell repertoires in COVID-19. The repertoire was sequenced with immunoSEQ multiplex PCR; TCRdb's copy has only in-frame clones and lacks some. The sample shows some 170,000 clones, approximately 80% of them seen only once. Sequencing was done on a sample of peripheral blood. These receptors came from a woman aged 40 to 50 with COVID-19, enrolled during active disease.

The chain recombines TRBV28 with TRBJ1-1; possibly TRBD1 for D (6 bases). Trimming cost V 3 bases and J 4 bases, with 12 bases left between them. CDR3 length: 14 amino acids. Looked up from germline, CDR1 is MDHEN and CDR2 is SYDVKM. CDR3 protein: CASSFGGARTEAFF. The CDR3 nucleotides read TGTGCCAGCAGTTTCGGGGGGGCGCGCACTGAAGCTTTCTTT.

This clone was counted a single time. The chain recombines TRBV5-1 with TRBJ2-1; possibly TRBD1 for D (6 bases). Deletions cut 6 bases from V and 6 bases from J, with 19 bases between. This CDR3 is 15 amino acids long. CDR1 and CDR2 from the germline V gene are SGHRS and YFSETQ. This chain's CDR3 is CASTQARGYGNEQFF. Here the CDR3 DNA reads TGCGCCAGCACCCAGGCTAGGGGGTACGGCAATGAGCAGTTCTTC.

The chain combines TRBV5-1 with TRBJ1-5, with D maybe TRBD1 (6 bases). Trimming removed 4 bases from V and 5 bases from J, with 13 bases in between. The CDR3 length is 14 residues. Germline CDR1 reads SGHRS; CDR2 reads YFSETQ. Written as DNA, the CDR3 is TGCGCCAGCAGCAGAGGACAGAGTGATCAGCCCCAGCATTTT. Amino acids: CASSRGQSDQPQHF. Full variable domain (rest looked up from reference TRBV5-1 and TRBJ1-5): KAGVTQTPRYLIKTRGQQVTLSCSPISGHRSVSWYQQTPGQGLQFLFEYFSETQRNKGNFPGRFSGRQFSNSRSEMNVSTLELGDSALYLCASSRGQSDQPQHFGDGTRLSIL.

This rearrangement joins TRBV28 to TRBJ2-7, with TRBD2 identical over 7 bases. Germline CDR1 is MDHEN and CDR2 is SYDVKM. This CDR3 is 13 amino acids long. J was trimmed by 1 base and V by 7 bases; bases with no gene match: 4. The CDR3 DNA follows: TGTGCCAGCATACCTAGCGGATCCTACGAGCAGTACTTC. Translation gives CASIPSGSYEQYF.

The CDR3 bases are TGTGCCAGCAGTTTACTCGGGACTAGCGTAAAGGATGAGCAGTTCTTC. Protein product: CASSLLGTSVKDEQFF. J is TRBJ2-1 and V is TRBV27; the match to TRBD2 covers 10 bases. Per the germline V gene, CDR1 is MNHEY and CDR2 is SMNVEV (reference sequence). V was pared by 2 bases and J by 8 bases, with 9 bases of the junction left unmatched. The CDR3 spans 16 residues.

V and J are TRBV18 and TRBJ1-1, with 9 bases identical to TRBD1. The CDR3 contains 15 residues. V shed 0 bases, J shed 4 bases, and the junction held 3 bases outside the gene matches. Germline CDR1 and CDR2: KGHSH and LQKENI. The CDR3 spells CASSPPVTGGTEAFF. The CDR3 coding sequence is TGTGCCAGCTCACCACCTGTGACAGGGGGCACTGAAGCTTTCTTT.

The chain joins TRBV5-1 to TRBJ2-5; D perhaps matches TRBD1 (5 bases). Trimming removed 4 bases at V and 1 base at J, with 11 bases between. The CDR3 has 14 amino acids. The germline gives CDR1 SGHRS, CDR2 YFSETQ. The DNA for the CDR3 is TGCGCCAGCAGCCACCCAGGGTCCCAAGAGACCCAGTACTTC. It encodes CASSHPGSQETQYF. The full variable domain, rest sourced from reference TRBV5-1 and TRBJ2-5, is KAGVTQTPRYLIKTRGQQVTLSCSPISGHRSVSWYQQTPGQGLQFLFEYFSETQRNKGNFPGRFSGRQFSNSRSEMNVSTLELGDSALYLCASSHPGSQETQYFGPGTRLLVL.

V is TRBV19 and J is TRBJ1-5; 7 positions match TRBD1. The CDR3 runs to 13 residues. V shed 7 bases, J shed 8 bases, and the junction held 8 bases outside the gene matches. Looked up from germline, CDR1 is LNHDA and CDR2 is SQIVND (reference sequence). Here the CDR3 DNA reads TGTGCCAGTAATCGACAGGGTTTTGAGCCCCAGCATTTT. Its translation is CASNRQGFEPQHF.